The clone carrying this TCR beta chain was counted only a few times. This specimen comes from a study of T cells after yellow fever vaccination. After removal of 0 bases from V and 1 base from J, the junction contained 4 bases not matched to a gene. The germline V gene encodes CDR1 SGHTA and CDR2 FQGNSA. The CDR3 is 16 amino acids. TCRdb reprocessed the 5' RACE reads via MiXCR and lists one record per CDR3 protein. The table shows 100,000 to 150,000 distinct CDR3 sequences, with nearly 7.5% occurring only once. Sequencing was performed on CD4+ T cells sorted from PBMCs, taken 10 to 11 days after the first yellow fever vaccination. This TCR was sampled from a young man who received the YFV17D yellow fever vaccine. The chain joins TRBV7-2 to TRBJ2-7; 9 bases align to TRBD2. CDR3 sequence (DNA): TGTGCCAGCAGCTTAGCTGGCGGGGGGGTGTCCTACGAGCAGTACTTC. Translation gives CASSLAGGGVSYEQYF.